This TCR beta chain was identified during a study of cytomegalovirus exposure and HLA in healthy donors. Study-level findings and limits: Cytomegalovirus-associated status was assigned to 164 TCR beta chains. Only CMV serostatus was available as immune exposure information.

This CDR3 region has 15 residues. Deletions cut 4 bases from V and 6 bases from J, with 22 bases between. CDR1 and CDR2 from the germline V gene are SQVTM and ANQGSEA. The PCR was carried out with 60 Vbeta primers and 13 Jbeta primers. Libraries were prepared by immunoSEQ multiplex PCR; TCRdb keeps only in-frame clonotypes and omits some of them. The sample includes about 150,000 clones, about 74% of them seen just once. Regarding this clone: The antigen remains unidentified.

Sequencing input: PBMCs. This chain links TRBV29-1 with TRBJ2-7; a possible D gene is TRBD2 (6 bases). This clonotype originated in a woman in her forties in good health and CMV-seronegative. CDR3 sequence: CSVVGGTAGLTEQYF. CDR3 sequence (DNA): TGCAGCGTTGTGGGAGGAACGGCAGGGTTGACCGAGCAGTACTTC.